This TCR beta chain was observed in a study of T cell responses to AZD1222 COVID-19 vaccine (dated by TCRdb to the early 2020s). For the wider study: A total of under 250 trial participants underwent TCR sequencing, of whom about 210 had received two doses of AZD1222 and 26 had received two doses of the MenACWY control vaccine. Enrollment into the trials was organized by age into subgroups of 18-55, 56-69 and 70-plus years, and those subgroups contained about 160, 30 and 59 TCR-sequenced participants, respectively.

The CDR3 runs 14 amino acids, cysteine and phenylalanine included. Of all the DNA, just the CDR3 is kept, 42 bases in frame from base 1. CDR1 LNHDA and CDR2 SQIVND are derived from the germline V gene (reference sequence). V is cut by 5 bases and J by 4 bases, and the space between the germline ends is 14 bases. Interpreted using the paper, the time point label stands for: about 28 days (+/-7) after the second vaccine dose. AZD1222 recipients whose second dose came at about 4 weeks and those whose second dose came at about 12 weeks were combined into one group, since spike-specific TCR depth and breadth did not differ between the two schedules. Vaccinee samples came from UK trials COV001 and COV002, including a single-blind randomized controlled phase 2/3 trial of AZD1222 (ChAdOx1 nCoV-19) in healthy adults. Trial participant PBMC samples were collected at day 0 and day 28 after the second dose for TCRbeta chain sequencing.

The CDR3 regions of human TCRbeta chains were analyzed by immunosequencing. In the original analysis: TCRs in the repertoires were compared against a reference library of SARS-CoV-2-specific TCRs that had been generated with the MIRA antigen-specificity platform. Breadth was defined as the fraction of unique TCRs that were SARS-CoV-2-associated, and depth was defined as the fraction of total T cells that were SARS-CoV-2-associated. Using the MIRA data, each spike-specific TCR was assigned both to the spike region to which the TCR was reactive and to a CD4 or CD8 class. Log10-transformed breadth and depth values were compared by one-way ANOVA with Sidak's multiple comparisons tests. TCRdb mirrors the immuneACCESS table, restricted to in-frame sequences. Some clones are absent from its copies; in checked studies, under half trace to an unresolved V gene, and the reason for the others is unknown. V and J calls and clone size are as listed in that table; D and trimming were resolved from the DNA. This sample gives fewer than 200,000 clones in total; roughly 88% of them show up just once. The ten largest clones represent approximately 4.3% of the sample.

The investigation overall reported the following: CD4 TCRs associated with the vaccine covered the entire spike protein, and the dominant responses were in regions 160-218 and 743-854. Conclusions about previously exposed vaccinees are limited because only 5 or 6 AZD1222 recipients were SARS-CoV-2 seropositive at baseline. Because no day 14 peak-response samples were available, the repertoires could be characterized only after the peak T cell response. A significant rise in spike-specific TCR breadth and depth was observed after two AZD1222 doses relative to day 0 and relative to MenACWY recipients. Most participants were white British and females outnumbered males, and the authors suggested that clonal diversity may have been underestimated. Reportedly, close to half of the unique spike-specific TCRs recognized epitopes lying outside the regions that are mutated in the B.1.351 and B.1.1.7 variants. In the small 56-69-year group, the increase in depth fell short of significance, most likely because of low power.

This clone occurred a few times. It has no known antigen specificity. No much larger clone is present one base from it, and per-base qualities are unavailable. This chain joins TRBV19 to TRBJ1-2, with a weak D call of TRBD1 (6 bases match). Sequencing was performed on peripheral blood, taken 28 days after the second AZD1222 dose. This clonotype originated in an adult who received the AZD1222 COVID-19 vaccine. The CDR3 protein: CASSHTGTPYGYTF. The DNA sequence reads TGTGCCAGTAGTCATACCGGGACACCCTATGGCTACACCTTC.